The next 31 T cell receptor beta chains were all read from a single sample in a study of neoadjuvant anti-PD-1 for oral cavity cancer. This table comes from immunoSEQ multiplex PCR, and its TCRdb copy is limited to in-frame clones, with some not included. The data contain 60,000 to 80,000 clones, roughly 84% of them singletons. Sample: PBMCs, taken before nivolumab (anti-PD-1) treatment. Receptor source: a person between 40 and 85 years old with oral cavity squamous cell carcinoma.

This chain joins TRBV6-5 and TRBJ1-3, with 8 bases matching TRBD1. Germline CDR1 is MNHEY and CDR2 is SVGAGI. This CDR3 has 14 amino acids. Trimming cost V 5 bases and J 4 bases; bases outside gene matches: 4. CDR3 residues: CASSRTGPGNTIYF. CDR3 in DNA: TGTGCCAGCAGTCGGACAGGGCCAGGAAACACCATATATTTT.

The V and J genes are TRBV5-4 and TRBJ1-1, with a weak D call TRBD1 (6 bases). V lost 7 bases to trimming and J lost 5 bases, with 18 bases between them. The germline CDR1 and CDR2 sequences are SGHNT and YYREEE (reference sequence). This CDR3 comprises 14 residues. The chain's CDR3 is CASGKGGRVTEAFF. The CDR3 DNA reads TGTGCCAGCGGGAAAGGGGGGAGAGTTACTGAAGCTTTCTTT.

The chain joins TRBV28 to TRBJ2-7; 11 bases line up with TRBD2. The CDR3 covers 15 residues. V gave up 6 bases and J gave up 0 bases; unmatched junction bases: 4. Germline values: CDR1 MDHEN, CDR2 SYDVKM. CDR3 amino acids: CASSSGLADSYEQYF. In DNA form, the CDR3 reads TGTGCCAGCAGCTCGGGACTAGCGGACTCCTACGAGCAGTACTTC.

J is TRBJ2-3 and V is TRBV9, with 7 bases fitting TRBD1. The J segment lost 4 bases and the V segment lost 0 bases, leaving 11 bases of the junction unmatched. The CDR3 consists of 17 residues. The germline V gene has CDR1 SGDLS and CDR2 YYNGEE. As DNA, the CDR3 is TGTGCCAGCAGCGTAGGAGGGGCAGGGGGATTAGCAGATACGCAGTATTTT. It translates to CASSVGGAGGLADTQYF.

J is TRBJ2-1 and V is TRBV9; 10 bases map to TRBD1. The CDR3 consists of 14 residues. Trimming at V came to 0 bases and at J to 8 bases, leaving 2 bases not matched to a gene. CDR1 is SGDLS, CDR2 YYNGEE, per germline. CDR3 sequence: CASSVGDRGDEQFF. CDR3 coding DNA: TGTGCCAGCAGCGTAGGGGACAGGGGCGATGAGCAGTTCTTC.

J is TRBJ2-7 and V is TRBV27; 12 positions agree with TRBD2. The CDR3 consists of 16 residues. Germline trimming cut 5 bases from V and 6 bases from J; bases unmatched to any gene: 11. Germline V gene data show CDR1 as MNHEY and CDR2 as SMNVEV (reference sequence). CDR3 protein: CASSAPLAGGYREQYF. CDR3 DNA sequence: TGTGCCAGCAGTGCTCCACTAGCGGGAGGTTACCGCGAGCAGTACTTC.

The rearrangement uses TRBV5-6 and TRBJ2-5, with a possible D match to TRBD1 (5 bases). Germline V gene lookup returns CDR1 SGHDT and CDR2 YYEEEE. The CDR3 covers 16 residues. Trimming shortened V by 0 bases and J by 3 bases, and 15 bases separated the two germline ends. CDR3 residues: CASSLEGIVSEETQYF. CDR3 nucleotide sequence: TGTGCCAGCAGCTTGGAGGGGATTGTGTCGGAAGAGACCCAGTACTTC.

The gene calls are TRBV28 and TRBJ2-7, with unresolved D. V lost 2 bases, J lost 5 bases, and 10 bases lay in between. Germline V gene data show CDR1 as MDHEN and CDR2 as SYDVKM. The CDR3 runs to 13 residues. DNA of the CDR3: TGTGCCAGCAGTTTACTCTTGACGGACGAGCAGTACTTC. Amino acids: CASSLLLTDEQYF.

The chain joins TRBV6-6 to TRBJ2-3; weak D call: TRBD2 (5 bases). Per the germline V gene, CDR1 is MNHNY and CDR2 is SVGAGI (reference sequence). The CDR3 is made up of 10 amino acids. The ends were cut back, 8 bases at V and 7 bases at J, with 7 bases in the middle. The CDR3 loop reads CASGSNTQYF. The CDR3 bases are TGTGCCAGCGGGAGCAATACGCAGTATTTT.

The V and J genes are TRBV2 and TRBJ1-6; tentative D call: TRBD1 (6 bases). CDR1 is SNHLY and CDR2 is FYNNEI in the germline V gene. The germline V and J ends were trimmed by 8 bases and 0 bases, with 11 bases remaining between them. The CDR3 is 15 amino acids. CDR3 in DNA: TGTGCCAGCTGGCAGGGGTCCTCCTATAATTCACCCCTCCACTTT. This translates into CASWQGSSYNSPLHF.

The chain joins TRBV6-5 to TRBJ1-2; D gene ambiguous. Trimming left V 2 bases short and J 6 bases short, with 7 bases between. CDR3 length equals 12 residues. The germline CDR1 and CDR2 sequences are MNHEY and SVGAGI. The CDR3 spells CASSYGGNGYTF. The CDR3 bases are TGTGCCAGCAGTTACGGAGGGAATGGCTACACCTTC.

The chain uses TRBV11-2 and TRBJ2-7; D may be TRBD1 or TRBD2 (5 bases each). The ends were cut back, 0 bases at V and 2 bases at J, with 11 bases in the middle. Germline loops: CDR1 SGHAT, CDR2 FQNNGV. The CDR3 length is 15 residues. CDR3 amino acids: CASSLEVTGPYEQYF. The CDR3, as DNA: TGTGCCAGCAGCTTAGAAGTGACGGGACCCTACGAGCAGTACTTC.

This sequence joins TRBV29-1 and TRBJ2-1; TRBD2 agrees at 9 bases. The CDR3 extends over 15 amino acids. The trim removed 0 bases at V and 7 bases at J, leaving 7 bases unmatched. CDR1 is SQVTM and CDR2 is ANQGSEA in the germline V gene. The CDR3: CSVEEGTSGLNEQFF. CDR3 DNA: TGCAGCGTTGAAGAGGGTACTAGCGGGTTGAATGAGCAGTTCTTC.

This chain uses TRBV7-2 with TRBJ2-3, with TRBD2 identical over 9 bases. Trimming cost V 6 bases and J 2 bases; bases outside gene matches: 3. This CDR3 is built from 14 residues. Germline CDR1 is SGHTA and CDR2 is FQGNSA. The CDR3 coding sequence is TGTGCCAGCAGGTCTAGCGGGGTCACAGATACGCAGTATTTT. This translates into CASRSSGVTDTQYF.

J is TRBJ2-7 and V is TRBV11-2; D is unclear. Germline CDR1 reads SGHAT; CDR2 reads FQNNGV. The CDR3 sequence is 13 residues long. The germline V and J ends were trimmed by 4 bases and 2 bases, with 9 bases remaining between them. The chain's CDR3 is CASSYHRTYEQYF. The DNA for the CDR3 is TGTGCCAGCAGCTACCATAGAACCTACGAGCAGTACTTC.

The V gene is TRBV6-5, the J gene TRBJ1-1; D is undetermined. Germline loops: CDR1 MNHEY, CDR2 SVGAGI. V was cut by 7 bases and J by 8 bases, with 17 bases left in between. The CDR3 is 13 residues long. For the CDR3, the DNA is TGTGCCAGCACCAGAAGTCGTGGAAGGGAAGCTTTCTTT. This translates into CASTRSRGREAFF.

This clone was seen more than once but under ten times. This chain uses TRBV11-1 with TRBJ2-5; 9 positions agree with TRBD2. Germline V CDR1 and CDR2: SGHAT, FQDESV (reference sequence). This CDR3 has 15 amino acids. Germline trimming cut 3 bases from V and 4 bases from J; bases unmatched to any gene: 6. The CDR3 DNA reads as TGTGCCAGCAGCTTCGGGGAGCGGGAGGTAGAGACCCAGTACTTC. Translation gives CASSFGEREVETQYF.

The gene calls are TRBV9 and TRBJ1-6; 7 bases are shared with TRBD1. CDR1 is SGDLS, CDR2 YYNGEE, per germline. CDR3 length: 17 residues. V was clipped by 3 bases and J by 4 bases; unmatched bases: 10. The CDR3 DNA reads TGTGCCAGCAGCGCTAGAGAGAGGGACAGTTATAATTCACCCCTCCACTTT. Translation: CASSARERDSYNSPLHF.

The gene calls are TRBV19 and TRBJ2-1, with a tentative D call TRBD2 (6 bases). The CDR3 extends over 13 amino acids. Germline CDR1 and CDR2: LNHDA and SQIVND (reference sequence). V was clipped by 2 bases and J by 6 bases, with 8 bases between them. This CDR3 reads CASSITSPNEQFF. The DNA for the CDR3 is TGTGCCAGTAGTATAACTAGCCCCAATGAGCAGTTCTTC.

A few counts support this clone. The chain uses TRBV28 and TRBJ2-7; no firm D call. Germline V CDR1 and CDR2: MDHEN, SYDVKM. CDR3 length equals 13 residues. Trimming took off 3 bases at V and 0 bases at J, with 6 bases between the two ends. The CDR3 sequence: CASSLVSSYEQYF. The CDR3 DNA follows: TGTGCCAGCAGTTTGGTTAGCTCCTACGAGCAGTACTTC. The full variable domain, in which reference TRBV28 and TRBJ2-7 provide the parts outside the CDR3, is DVKVTQSSRYLVKRTGEKVFLECVQDMDHENMFWYRQDPGLGLRLIYFSYDVKMKEKGDIPEGYSVSREKKERFSLILESASTNQTSMYLCASSLVSSYEQYFGPGTRLTVT.

This sequence joins TRBV6-1 and TRBJ2-7; D gene uncertain. Trimming pared 1 base from V and 7 bases from J, leaving 5 bases between. The CDR3 is made up of 11 amino acids. Germline V gene sequence: CDR1 MNHNS, CDR2 SASEGT. The DNA for the CDR3 is TGTGCCAGCAGTGAAGGCTATGAGCAGTACTTC. Its protein is CASSEGYEQYF.

V gene TRBV5-8 combines with J gene TRBJ2-2, with 7 bases that match TRBD1. The germline V gene has CDR1 SGHTS and CDR2 YDEGEE. The CDR3 length is 16 residues. Trimming cost V 1 base and J 4 bases; bases outside gene matches: 7. CDR3 amino acids: CASSLYNRGSTGELFF. CDR3 nucleotides: TGTGCCAGCAGCTTGTATAACAGGGGAAGCACCGGGGAGCTGTTTTTT. The complete variable domain, with remaining parts taken from reference TRBV5-8 and TRBJ2-2, reads EAGVTQSPTHLIKTRGQQATLRCSPISGHTSVYWYQQALGLGLQFLLWYDEGEERNRGNFPPRFSGRQFPNYSSELNVNALELEDSALYLCASSLYNRGSTGELFFGEGSRLTVL.

The chain couples TRBV18 to TRBJ2-7, with D uncertain. The V end was cut by 6 bases, the J end by 6 bases, with 18 bases between. The V gene's germline CDR1 is KGHSH and CDR2 LQKENI. The CDR3 runs 14 residues. The CDR3 spells CASSRSGPDTEQYF. Here the CDR3 DNA reads TGTGCCAGCTCCAGGTCCGGTCCAGACACCGAGCAGTACTTC.

The V call is TRBV5-1, the J call TRBJ2-1, with 10 positions matching TRBD2. CDR1 is SGHRS and CDR2 is YFSETQ in the germline V gene. The CDR3 length is 15 residues. V lost 0 bases, J lost 8 bases, and 5 bases stayed unmatched. For the CDR3, the DNA is TGCGCCAGCAGCTTGGCCAGCGGGAGGGTGGATGAGCAGTTCTTC. Its protein is CASSLASGRVDEQFF.

With regard to this clone: Other DNA sequences within the sample encode an identical CDR3. The V call is TRBV5-1, the J call TRBJ2-2; the D is unclear. This CDR3 spans 15 amino acids. CDR1 and CDR2 (germline): SGHRS, YFSETQ. V lost 0 bases and J 6 bases, leaving 12 bases between the germline ends. The CDR3 is CASSLEQDLAGELFF. Here the CDR3 DNA reads TGCGCCAGCAGCTTGGAACAAGACTTAGCCGGGGAGCTGTTTTTT. Complete variable domain (other parts from reference TRBV5-1 and TRBJ2-2): KAGVTQTPRYLIKTRGQQVTLSCSPISGHRSVSWYQQTPGQGLQFLFEYFSETQRNKGNFPGRFSGRQFSNSRSEMNVSTLELGDSALYLCASSLEQDLAGELFFGEGSRLTVL.

In its sample, this clone was seen a few times. The J gene is TRBJ1-4, the V gene TRBV5-1, with D perhaps TRBD1 (5 bases). Trimming removed 6 bases at V and 8 bases at J, with 17 bases between. This CDR3 contains 14 residues. From germline, CDR1 is SGHRS and CDR2 YFSETQ. The CDR3 spells CASNSDDRDEKLFF. The CDR3, as DNA: TGCGCCAGCAACTCGGACGACAGAGACGAAAAACTGTTTTTT.

The chain combines TRBV14 with TRBJ1-6, with a weak D call TRBD1 (5 bases). V lost 0 bases and J 9 bases, leaving 12 bases between the germline ends. Germline loops: CDR1 SGHDN, CDR2 FVKESK. CDR3 length: 15 residues. The CDR3 reads CASSQDAWGGSPLHF. The CDR3 DNA sequence: TGTGCCAGCAGCCAAGATGCTTGGGGGGGTTCACCCCTCCACTTT.

The chain links TRBV10-1 to TRBJ2-1; 14 bases map to TRBD2. The CDR3 length is 17 residues. Germline-derived CDR1 and CDR2 are WNHNN and SYGVQD (reference sequence). V shed 4 bases and J 7 bases; nucleotides not matched to a gene: 9. CDR3: CASSGGLAGALINEQFF. CDR3 sequence (DNA): TGCGCCAGCAGTGGGGGACTAGCGGGGGCGCTAATTAATGAGCAGTTCTTC.

The gene calls are TRBV5-6 and TRBJ2-2; 7 nucleotides agree with TRBD2. The ends lost 9 bases at V and 3 bases at J; junction bases unmatched: 11. Germline V gene lookup returns CDR1 SGHDT and CDR2 YYEEEE. The CDR3 is made up of 15 amino acids. CDR3 sequence (DNA): TGTGCCACCTCCTCAGGCGGGGGATACACCGGGGAGCTGTTTTTT. Translated: CATSSGGGYTGELFF.

The chain is built from TRBV4-2 and TRBJ2-2; the match to TRBD1 covers 7 bases. CDR3 size: 17 residues. Trimming cost V 1 base and J 1 base; bases outside gene matches: 6. Germline values: CDR1 LGHNA, CDR2 YNFKEQ. The CDR3 loop reads CASSQGGPGGNTGELFF. DNA for the CDR3: TGTGCCAGCAGCCAAGGAGGACCAGGGGGGAACACCGGGGAGCTGTTTTTT.

The V and J genes are TRBV29-1 and TRBJ2-7; 7 bases fit TRBD1. The germline V gene has CDR1 SQVTM and CDR2 ANQGSEA. J lost 4 bases, V lost 3 bases, and 12 bases had no gene match. CDR3 length equals 15 residues. CDR3 sequence (DNA): TGCAGCGTTGAGGGGATGGGACAGAAAAATTACGAGCAGTACTTC. It is translated as CSVEGMGQKNYEQYF.